This T cell receptor beta chain was recovered during a study of shared clonotypes between healthy human individuals. Germline V gene data show CDR1 as MDHEN and CDR2 as SYDVKM. V was clipped by 3 bases and J by 3 bases, with 9 bases between them. The CDR3 is 13 amino acids. This clone came up once. Sequenced by immunoSEQ multiplex PCR; TCRdb stores in-frame clones only, minus some. The table has approximately 100,000 clones, less than 75% seen once. The chain carries TRBV28 and TRBJ2-7; D unclear. The origin of this receptor is a woman aged 30 to 39 in good health. Sample: memory CD8+ T cells sorted from blood. Stated subset: CD45RO+ cells pooled with CCR7-negative TemRA cells. In DNA, the CDR3 is TGTGCCAGCAGTTTTACGGTGAACTACGAGCAGTACTTC. Encoded protein: CASSFTVNYEQYF.